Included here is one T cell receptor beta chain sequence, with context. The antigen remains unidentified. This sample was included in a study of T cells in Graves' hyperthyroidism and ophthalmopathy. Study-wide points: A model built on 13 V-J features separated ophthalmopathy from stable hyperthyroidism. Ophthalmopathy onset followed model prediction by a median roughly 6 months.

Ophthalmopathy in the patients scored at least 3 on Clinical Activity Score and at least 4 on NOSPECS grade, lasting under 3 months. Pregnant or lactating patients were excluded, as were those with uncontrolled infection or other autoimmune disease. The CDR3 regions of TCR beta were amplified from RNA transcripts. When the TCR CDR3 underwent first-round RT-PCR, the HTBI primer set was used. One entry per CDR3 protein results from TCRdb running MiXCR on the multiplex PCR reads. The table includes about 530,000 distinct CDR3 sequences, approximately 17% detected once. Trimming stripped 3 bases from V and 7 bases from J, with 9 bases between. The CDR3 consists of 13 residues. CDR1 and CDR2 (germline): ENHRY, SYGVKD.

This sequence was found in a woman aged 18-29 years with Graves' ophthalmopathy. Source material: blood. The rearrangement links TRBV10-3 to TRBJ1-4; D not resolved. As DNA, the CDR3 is TGTGCCATCAGTGACAGGTTTAGTGAAAAACTGTTTTTT. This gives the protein CAISDRFSEKLFF.